These 21 T cell receptor beta chains came from one sample sequenced in a study of T cells in Graves' hyperthyroidism and ophthalmopathy. TCR beta CDR3 regions were amplified from RNA transcripts. RT-PCR in the first round (using the HTBI primer set) targeted the TCR CDR3. TCRdb re-derived calls from the multiplex PCR reads in MiXCR, one entry per CDR3 protein. The sample lists about 290,000 distinct CDR3 sequences; approximately 16% were seen once. The sequencing input was blood. The origin of the receptors is a man aged 25 to 40 with Graves' hyperthyroidism.

This clonotype was seen ten or more times. V gene TRBV6-1 combines with J gene TRBJ2-7, with 9 bases aligning to TRBD1. This CDR3 comprises 18 residues. The trim removed 6 bases at V and 6 bases at J, leaving 21 bases unmatched. Germline V gene sequence: CDR1 MNHNS, CDR2 SASEGT. The CDR3 reads CASSAMGTGYGAAGEQYF. In nucleotides, the CDR3 is TGTGCCAGCAGCGCGATGGGGACAGGGTATGGGGCCGCGGGCGAGCAGTACTTC.

This clonotype came up many times. This sequence joins TRBV7-9 and TRBJ1-1, with 7 bases lining up with TRBD1. This CDR3 comprises 14 residues. The germline V gene has CDR1 SEHNR and CDR2 FQNEAQ (reference sequence). Trimming at V came to 5 bases and at J to 1 base, leaving 4 bases not matched to a gene. The CDR3: CASSPGTENTEAFF. The CDR3 coding sequence is TGTGCCAGCAGCCCCGGGACAGAGAACACTGAAGCTTTCTTT.

The table lists this clonotype with many counts. V and J are TRBV7-8 and TRBJ1-1; possible D gene TRBD1, 5 bases. V shed 5 bases and J shed 1 base, with 17 bases lying between them. The germline gives CDR1 SGHVS, CDR2 FQNEAQ. The CDR3 covers 16 residues. CDR3 loop: CASSPQGGSTNTEAFF. The CDR3 region has the DNA TGTGCCAGCAGCCCCCAGGGAGGGTCGACGAACACTGAAGCTTTCTTT.

This clonotype was counted ten times or more. The chain links TRBV6-1 to TRBJ2-6; TRBD1 is a possible D gene (6 bases). Germline-derived CDR1 and CDR2 are MNHNS and SASEGT. Trimming removed 5 bases from V and 4 bases from J, with 15 bases in between. The CDR3 spans 16 residues. CDR3 sequence reads: CASSPQVGTGANVLTF. The DNA for the CDR3 is TGTGCCAGCAGTCCCCAGGTGGGGACAGGGGCCAACGTCCTGACTTTC.

This chain uses TRBV29-1 with TRBJ1-4, with D perhaps matching TRBD1 (5 bases). The CDR3 runs 14 residues. Germline V gives CDR1 SQVTM, CDR2 ANQGSEA. Deletions cut 5 bases from V and 8 bases from J, with 18 bases between. The DNA for the CDR3 is TGCAGCGTTTTAGCGGCAGGGTACGGAGAAAAACTGTTTTTT. Translating it yields CSVLAAGYGEKLFF.

The chain joins TRBV4-1 to TRBJ2-3, with D unclear. This CDR3 is built from 16 residues. Germline V gene lookup returns CDR1 MGHRA and CDR2 YSYEKL. Trimming cost V 0 bases and J 2 bases, with 12 bases left between them. The CDR3 bases are TGCGCCAGCAGCCAAGAAAGGCTCCCTCACACAGATACGCAGTATTTT. Its protein product is CASSQERLPHTDTQYF.

In this sample, this clonotype turned up many times. The chain links TRBV10-3 to TRBJ1-6, with 7 nucleotides matching TRBD1. This CDR3 has 16 residues. Trimming took 6 bases from V and 7 from J; bases not matched to a gene: 12. The germline V gene encodes CDR1 ENHRY and CDR2 SYGVKD. The CDR3 reads CAISRGGPVSNSPLHF. The DNA for the CDR3 is TGTGCCATCAGCCGAGGGGGCCCGGTGAGCAATTCACCCCTCCACTTT.

This clonotype turned up a few times. The J gene is TRBJ2-5, the V gene TRBV5-1; no definite D call. With 2 bases removed from V and 5 bases from J, the gap between germline ends came to 10 bases. CDR3 length equals 13 residues. Germline lookup yields CDR1 SGHRS and CDR2 YFSETQ. CDR3 loop: CASSFNRVETQYF. Here the CDR3 DNA reads TGCGCCAGCAGCTTTAATCGGGTCGAGACCCAGTACTTC. Full variable domain (rest looked up from reference TRBV5-1 and TRBJ2-5): KAGVTQTPRYLIKTRGQQVTLSCSPISGHRSVSWYQQTPGQGLQFLFEYFSETQRNKGNFPGRFSGRQFSNSRSEMNVSTLELGDSALYLCASSFNRVETQYFGPGTRLLVL.

This clonotype was counted ten times or more. The chain recombines TRBV12-3 or TRBV12-4 with TRBJ1-1; no firm D call. This CDR3 spans 14 amino acids. Trimming pared 2 bases from V and 1 base from J, leaving 8 bases between. CDR3 residues: CASSLQAGNTEAFF. The DNA for the CDR3 is TGTGCCAGCAGTTTACAGGCGGGGAACACTGAAGCTTTCTTT.

This clonotype was detected ten times or more. The V and J genes are TRBV12-3 or TRBV12-4 and TRBJ1-5; 7 bases line up with TRBD1. Trimming at V came to 2 bases and at J to 6 bases, leaving 4 bases not matched to a gene. The CDR3 covers 14 residues. The CDR3 sequence: CASSLPGDSQPQHF. The CDR3 DNA is TGTGCCAGCAGTTTACCCGGGGACAGTCAGCCCCAGCATTTT.

The chain links TRBV19 to TRBJ1-1; D is unclear. Germline CDR1 LNHDA, CDR2 SQIVND (reference sequence). V gave up 4 bases and J gave up 3 bases, with 18 bases separating them. This CDR3 comprises 16 residues. As DNA, the CDR3 is TGTGCCAGTAGTAAGTTGGAGGGAGAGGGTGACACTGAAGCTTTCTTT. Translated: CASSKLEGEGDTEAFF.

This clonotype was counted at least ten times. The V gene is TRBV30, the J gene TRBJ1-5; D perhaps matches TRBD1 (6 bases). Looked up from germline, CDR1 is GTSNPN and CDR2 is SVGIG (reference sequence). The CDR3 totals 13 residues. V was clipped by 0 bases and J by 7 bases, with 10 bases between them. The CDR3: CAWSVSGDQPQHF. CDR3 DNA: TGTGCCTGGAGTGTATCAGGGGACCAGCCCCAGCATTTT.

This clonotype was counted at least ten times. The rearrangement joins TRBV3-1 to TRBJ1-4; D unresolved. V was trimmed by 0 bases and J by 10 bases, leaving 18 bases between them. This CDR3 has 16 residues. Germline-derived CDR1 and CDR2 are LGHDT and YNNKEL (reference sequence). Here the CDR3 reads CASSQDPPWQPGKLFF. For the CDR3, the DNA is TGTGCCAGCAGCCAAGACCCTCCGTGGCAGCCTGGAAAACTGTTTTTT.

This chain uses TRBV19 with TRBJ2-3, with a weak D call TRBD2 (5 bases). The CDR3 sequence is 15 residues long. Trimming stripped 7 bases from V and 6 bases from J, with 20 bases between. Germline CDR1 reads LNHDA; CDR2 reads SQIVND (reference sequence). CDR3: CASNPRANPGDTQYF. In nucleotides, the CDR3 is TGTGCCAGTAATCCCCGGGCAAACCCGGGGGATACGCAGTATTTT.

The chain is built from TRBV7-3 and TRBJ2-7; D remains unclear. CDR1 is SGHTA and CDR2 is FQGTGA in the germline V gene. This CDR3 spans 14 amino acids. V was clipped by 5 bases and J by 3 bases, with 14 bases between them. CDR3 loop: CASSPGMANYEQYF. For the CDR3, the DNA is TGTGCCAGCAGCCCCGGTATGGCTAACTACGAGCAGTACTTC.

Remarks on this clonotype: This may arise from a read error, as a much more abundant clone is one base away. J is TRBJ1-1 and V is TRBV12-3 or TRBV12-4; 7 bases line up with TRBD1. This CDR3 is built from 15 residues. CDR3 in amino acids: CVSSSSRQGGTEAFF. In DNA form, the CDR3 reads TGTGTCAGCAGTTCTTCCCGACAGGGAGGCACTGAAGCTTTCTTT.

This clonotype was picked up many times. The rearrangement joins TRBV28 to TRBJ2-1; 9 nucleotides align to TRBD2. Unmatched junction bases numbered 17, after V lost 7 bases and J lost 7 bases. The CDR3 spans 17 residues. CDR1 and CDR2 (germline): MDHEN, SYDVKM. The CDR3 DNA reads as TGTGCCAGCACCCCATGGTTTGTTAGCGGGAGTAATAATGAGCAGTTCTTC. It encodes CASTPWFVSGSNNEQFF.

In this sample, this clonotype turned up a few times. The gene calls are TRBV19 and TRBJ1-4; D remains unclear. CDR3 length: 16 amino acids. With 5 bases removed from V and 8 bases from J, the gap between germline ends came to 21 bases. CDR1 LNHDA and CDR2 SQIVND come from the germline V gene (reference sequence). CDR3 amino acids: CASSPQVNPIVEKLFF. The CDR3 bases are TGTGCCAGTAGTCCCCAGGTGAATCCGATTGTCGAAAAACTGTTTTTT.

Details on this clonotype: A much larger clone differs from this one at a single base, so this may be a read error. This CDR3 is CASSSGPANDQFF. The CDR3 DNA is TGTGCCAGCAGCTCGGGACCCGCAAATGATCAGTTCTTC. This rearrangement joins TRBV11-2 to TRBJ2-1; D could derive from TRBD1 or TRBD2 (5 bases each). Germline V gene lookup returns CDR1 SGHAT and CDR2 FQNNGV. The CDR3 loop spans 13 amino acids. Full variable domain (remainder filled in from reference TRBV11-2 and TRBJ2-1): EAGVAQSPRYKIIEKRQSVAFWCNPISGHATLYWYQQILGQGPKLLIQFQNNGVVDDSQLPKDRFSAERLKGVDSTLKIQPAKLEDSAVYLCASSSGPANDQFFGPGTRLTVL.

This clonotype was detected only once. V and J are TRBV28 and TRBJ2-7; D not resolved. V lost 6 bases and J 0 bases, leaving 9 bases between the germline ends. CDR3 length equals 13 residues. CDR1 and CDR2 from the germline V gene are MDHEN and SYDVKM. CDR3 protein: CASSWTASYEQYF. CDR3 nucleotides: TGTGCCAGCAGCTGGACCGCCTCCTACGAGCAGTACTTC.

This clonotype was observed a few times. This chain uses TRBV24-1 with TRBJ2-7; possible D gene TRBD1, 6 bases. V lost 5 bases and J 3 bases, leaving 22 bases between the germline ends. Per the germline V gene, CDR1 is KGHDR and CDR2 is SFDVKD. CDR3 length equals 17 residues. CDR3 loop: CATSADPGTTNRYEQYF. CDR3 DNA: TGTGCCACCAGTGCCGACCCCGGGACAACAAACCGCTACGAGCAGTACTTC.